Listed below are T cell receptor beta chains from one sample, sequenced in a study of control samples from healthy donors and cancer patients. The data were produced by immunoSEQ multiplex PCR, yet TCRdb's version contains in-frame clones alone and is incomplete. The table shows 50,000 to 75,000 clones, with approximately 85% occurring only once. The specimen was blood. The source is a man between 35 and 55 years old in good health. The CDR3 runs from the conserved cysteine through the conserved F or W. D genes are given only for firm matches. Rows give clone size only sometimes, using once, few, many, or a class for an expanded clone.

cdr3_nt | cdr3_aa | j_call | clone_size | d_call | cdr3_length | v_call
TGCAGCGTTGCGGGACAGGGGAAAGAGACCCAGTACTTC | CSVAGQGKETQYF | TRBJ2-5 | - | TRBD1 | 13 | TRBV29-1
TGTGCCAGCAGCTACATAGCGGGAGGGTTCACAGATACGCAGTATTTT | CASSYIAGGFTDTQYF | TRBJ2-3 | - | TRBD2 | 16 | TRBV7-6
TGTGCCAGCAGCGTAAGTGCTAGCACCTACGAGCAGTACTTC | CASSVSASTYEQYF | TRBJ2-7 | - | - | 14 | TRBV7-3
TGTGCCAGCAGCACAGTAAGGGGACAGGGGGCGAGGACCGGGGAGCTGTTTTTT | CASSTVRGQGARTGELFF | TRBJ2-2 | - | TRBD1 | 18 | TRBV7-3
TGTGCCAGTAGTCCGCCGGGACAGGGGCTAGGGAACACTGAAGCTTTCTTT | CASSPPGQGLGNTEAFF | TRBJ1-1 | - | TRBD1 | 17 | TRBV19
TGTGCCAGTACCTCTCTAGCGAGTCCTAATGAGCAGTTCTTC | CASTSLASPNEQFF | TRBJ2-1 | once | - | 14 | TRBV19
TGCGCCAGCAGCCACGAAGTACATAACAGGGCGCCTGGGGCCAACGTCCTGACTTTC | CASSHEVHNRAPGANVLTF | TRBJ2-6 | - | - | 19 | TRBV4-3
TGTGCCAGCAGTAGACAGTACAATGAGCAGTTCTTC | CASSRQYNEQFF | TRBJ2-1 | few | - | 12 | TRBV12-3/TRBV12-4
TGTGCCAGCAGTAATCAAGGGGGGACAGGGTCAGATACGCAGTATTTT | CASSNQGGTGSDTQYF | TRBJ2-3 | - | TRBD1 | 16 | TRBV7-3
TGTGCCAGCAGCAGGCGGTTTCATATCAGCCCCCAGCATTTT | CASSRRFHISPQHF | TRBJ1-5 | - | - | 14 | TRBV5-6
TGTGCCAGCAGTCCAAGCACTGAAGCTTTCTTT | CASSPSTEAFF | TRBJ1-1 | - | - | 11 | TRBV6-5
TGTGCCAGTAGTAACCCCCCGGCGGTACGGGACTATGGCTACACCTTC | CASSNPPAVRDYGYTF | TRBJ1-2 | - | - | 16 | TRBV19
TGTGCCAGCAGCCCGACTAGCGGGAGGACAGATACGCAGTATTTT | CASSPTSGRTDTQYF | TRBJ2-3 | - | TRBD2 | 15 | TRBV5-4
TGTGCCAGCTTGAACAGGGGAACCTACGAGCAGTACTTC | CASLNRGTYEQYF | TRBJ2-7 | - | TRBD1 | 13 | TRBV6-5
TGTGCCAGCAGCTTAGGCCCCTTTAGCTCACCCCTCCACTTT | CASSLGPFSSPLHF | TRBJ1-6 | - | - | 14 | TRBV7-3
TGTGCCAGCAGCCCAACAAACAGGGGGAGCTCCTACGAGCAGTACTTC | CASSPTNRGSSYEQYF | TRBJ2-7 | few | TRBD1 | 16 | TRBV7-8
TGTGCCAGCAGCTTTGAGGGAAACTATGGCTACACCTTC | CASSFEGNYGYTF | TRBJ1-2 | - | - | 13 | TRBV7-9
TGTGCCAGCAGCCAAGTCTCACAGCGTTTCGAGCAGTACTTC | CASSQVSQRFEQYF | TRBJ2-7 | - | - | 14 | TRBV14